Each of the 7 T cell receptor beta chains below was sequenced from the same sample in a study of regulatory T cells in long-lasting Graves disease. CDR3 regions were amplified by Arm-PCR using iRepertoire HTBI primers to build TCR beta libraries. TCRdb processed the multiplex PCR reads anew with MiXCR; each CDR3 protein has one entry. The sample consists of roughly 610,000 distinct CDR3 sequences, around 15% of them appearing once. Time point here: newly diagnosed GD, antithyroid drugs for less than 3 months. RNA isolated from PBMCs was used to make the TCR library. This sample also belongs to another study, concerning T cells in Graves' hyperthyroidism and ophthalmopathy.

This specimen was peripheral blood mononuclear cells (PBMCs), taken at new diagnosis, from a patient treated with antithyroid drugs. These receptors were obtained from a woman aged 30 to 39 with Graves disease.

This chain connects TRBV5-1 to TRBJ1-2; D may be TRBD1 (6 bases). This CDR3 comprises 17 residues. The germline gives CDR1 SGHRS, CDR2 YFSETQ. V dropped 0 bases and J dropped 8 bases, with 23 bases sitting between them. The CDR3 sequence: CASSLAGWIPGAEGYTF. CDR3 bases: TGCGCCAGCAGCTTGGCCGGTTGGATCCCGGGGGCTGAAGGCTACACCTTC.

In the case of this clonotype: A much more abundant neighbour one base away suggests this may be a read error. The CDR3 here is CASSDNRGREAYEQYF. The CDR3 DNA is TGTGCCAGCAGTGACAACCGGGGCAGGGAAGCCTACGAGCAGTACTTC. The chain is built from TRBV2 and TRBJ2-7; the D gene could be TRBD1 or TRBD2 (5 bases each). Germline values: CDR1 SNHLY, CDR2 FYNNEI. The CDR3 sequence is 16 residues long. Trimming cost V 3 bases and J 2 bases, with 17 bases left between them.

This chain uses TRBV6-1 with TRBJ1-6; D uncertain. V was pared by 8 bases and J by 7 bases, with 9 bases between. This CDR3 has 12 amino acids. Germline CDR1 is MNHNS and CDR2 is SASEGT. CDR3 sequence (DNA): TGTGCCAGCCTCACCTGGAATTCACCCCTCCACTTT. Its protein product is CASLTWNSPLHF.

A note on this clonotype: The conserved phenylalanine or tryptophan is not found at the CDR3 terminus, so this likely reflects a read error. This chain uses TRBV20-1 with TRBJ1-6; the D gene is possibly TRBD1 (5 bases). V was clipped by 2 bases and J by 6 bases, with 17 bases between them. Germline loops: CDR1 DFQATT, CDR2 SNEGSKA (reference sequence). The CDR3 sequence is 16 residues long. This CDR3 is CSARPDPQGANSPLHS. CDR3 nucleotide sequence: TGCAGTGCTAGACCGGATCCCCAAGGGGCTAATTCACCCCTCCACTCT.

The chain carries TRBV3-1 and TRBJ2-1; 7 nucleotides match TRBD2. Gene TRBJ2-5 matches the end of the DNA better, so the J call may be wrong. The CDR3 has 14 amino acids. Per the germline V gene, CDR1 is LGHDT and CDR2 is YNNKEL (reference sequence). The CDR3 nucleotides are TGTGCCAGCAGCCAATGGACTAGTAGGGAGACCCAGTACTTC. This encodes CASSQWTSRETQYF.

CDR3 sequence (DNA): TGTGCCAGCAGTGAAGGACTAGCGGCCTCCTACGAGCAGTACTTC. It codes for CASSEGLAASYEQYF. The rearrangement uses TRBV12-3 or TRBV12-4 and TRBJ2-7; the match to TRBD2 covers 10 bases. With V trimmed by 5 bases and J by 0 bases, 4 bases remained unmatched. The CDR3 is made up of 15 amino acids.

The chain joins TRBV20-1 to TRBJ2-7, with a possible D match to TRBD1 (5 bases). V lost 0 bases and J 4 bases, leaving 19 bases between the germline ends. This CDR3 comprises 16 residues. Germline V gene lookup returns CDR1 DFQATT and CDR2 SNEGSKA (reference sequence). The DNA of the CDR3 is TGCAGTGCTAGAGACGAAAACCGACAGCCCACGTACGAGCAGTACTTC. It translates to CSARDENRQPTYEQYF.